The 29 T cell receptor beta chains below all came from one sample that was sequenced in a study of T cell repertoires in cytomegalovirus infection. TCRdb used MiXCR to reprocess the reads, holding one entry per CDR3 protein. Counted here are 360,000 or so distinct CDR3 sequences, just under 35% occurring once; the ten biggest clones make up 13%. These receptors' targets are unknown. The sample was cultured PBMCs, taken from culture after CMV antigen stimulation. Every receptor here comes from a human donor in good health (CMV status not recorded). Some clones in this sample may be carry-over from other donors' samples.

This clonotype has ten or more counts. The V gene is TRBV7-2, the J gene TRBJ1-4; D is possibly TRBD1 (5 bases). The germline V and J ends were trimmed by 5 bases and 5 bases, with 18 bases remaining between them. This CDR3 contains 16 residues. Germline CDR1 is SGHTA and CDR2 is FQGNSA. DNA for the CDR3: TGTGCCAGCAGCCACCCCCAGACAGCATTGAATGAAAAACTGTTTTTT. The encoded protein is CASSHPQTALNEKLFF.

The chain combines TRBV5-6 with TRBJ2-7, with D perhaps being TRBD1 or TRBD2 (5 bases each). The CDR3 has 12 residues. Trimming took 4 bases from V and 9 from J, leaving 14 bases between them. CDR1 and CDR2 (germline): SGHDT, YYEEEE. CDR3: CASSPGPSGQYF. CDR3 in DNA: TGTGCCAGCAGCCCGGGACCCTCGGGGCAGTACTTC.

This clonotype was detected a few times. The rearrangement links TRBV19 to TRBJ1-1; 7 bases agree with TRBD1. Germline-derived CDR1 and CDR2 are LNHDA and SQIVND (reference sequence). V lost 3 bases, J lost 1 base, and 5 bases stayed unmatched. The CDR3 loop spans 15 amino acids. The CDR3 here is CASSITGAKNTEAFF. CDR3 bases: TGTGCCAGTAGTATCACAGGGGCTAAGAACACTGAAGCTTTCTTT.

This clonotype was detected ten times or more. The chain couples TRBV19 to TRBJ1-2; TRBD1 matches at 7 bases. The CDR3 extends over 14 amino acids. With V trimmed by 4 bases and J by 2 bases, 4 bases remained unmatched. From germline, CDR1 is LNHDA and CDR2 SQIVND (reference sequence). The CDR3 coding sequence is TGTGCCAGTAGTACCAGGACAGGCAACTATGGCTACACCTTC. This sequence encodes CASSTRTGNYGYTF.

This clonotype was seen a handful of times. The chain is built from TRBV7-3 and TRBJ2-3; D is perhaps TRBD2 (7 bases). Germline V lookup: CDR1 SGHTA, CDR2 FQGTGA. Trimming removed 5 bases at V and 2 bases at J, with 14 bases between. CDR3 size: 15 residues. The CDR3 sequence: CASSLAGAPTDTQYF. The CDR3 bases are TGTGCCAGCAGCCTCGCGGGGGCCCCCACAGATACGCAGTATTTT.

This clonotype was observed a few times. The chain combines TRBV4-1 with TRBJ2-5, with 7 bases aligning to TRBD2. V was clipped by 3 bases and J by 5 bases; unmatched bases: 9. In germline, CDR1 is MGHRA, CDR2 YSYEKL. The CDR3 is 15 amino acids. The CDR3 loop is CASSQVAGAVETQYF. The CDR3, as DNA: TGCGCCAGCAGCCAGGTGGCGGGAGCCGTGGAGACCCAGTACTTC.

This clonotype was observed a single time. CDR3 sequence reads: CASSEIEVRGRLGPNEKLFF. The CDR3 DNA sequence: TGTGCCAGCAGTGAAATCGAAGTCAGGGGGCGATTAGGTCCTAATGAAAAACTGTTTTTT. The V and J genes are TRBV6-1 and TRBJ1-4; 8 bases fit TRBD1. V was pared by 2 bases and J by 3 bases, with 17 bases of the junction left unmatched. Per germline, CDR1 MNHNS and CDR2 SASEGT. This CDR3 comprises 20 residues.

This sequence joins TRBV28 and TRBJ2-7, with 9 bases that match TRBD2. Trimming at V came to 5 bases and at J to 6 bases, leaving 11 bases not matched to a gene. The CDR3 length is 15 residues. Germline CDR1 MDHEN, CDR2 SYDVKM. The CDR3 is CASSPTSGAPLEQYF. The CDR3, as DNA: TGTGCCAGCAGTCCGACTAGCGGAGCCCCACTCGAGCAGTACTTC.

The CDR3 spells CATSDSQGASEKLFF. The CDR3 nucleotides are TGTGCCACCAGTGATTCCCAGGGGGCGAGTGAAAAACTGTTTTTT. The chain combines TRBV24-1 with TRBJ1-4, with 8 positions matching TRBD1. This CDR3 spans 15 amino acids. Germline trimming cut 2 bases from V and 7 bases from J; bases unmatched to any gene: 5. CDR1 is KGHDR, CDR2 SFDVKD, per germline.

This clonotype was observed a handful of times. The gene calls are TRBV7-2 and TRBJ1-1; no definite D call. This CDR3 region has 16 residues. Trimming shortened V by 1 base and J by 6 bases, and 18 bases separated the two germline ends. Germline CDR1 SGHTA, CDR2 FQGNSA. The CDR3 here is CASSLGGLSREAEAFF. The CDR3, as DNA: TGTGCCAGCAGCTTAGGCGGGTTGAGCCGTGAGGCTGAAGCTTTCTTT.

The V gene is TRBV7-3, the J gene TRBJ1-2, with TRBD1 matching over 8 bases. V was pared by 5 bases and J by 8 bases, with 7 bases of the junction left unmatched. This CDR3 has 13 residues. The germline V gene has CDR1 SGHTA and CDR2 FQGTGA. CDR3 region: CASSADRAQGYTF. DNA of the CDR3: TGTGCCAGCAGCGCGGACAGGGCCCAAGGCTACACCTTC. The complete variable domain, with remaining parts taken from reference TRBV7-3 and TRBJ1-2, reads GAGVSQTPSNKVTEKGKYVELRCDPISGHTALYWYRQSLGQGPEFLIYFQGTGAADDSGLPNDRFFAVRPEGSVSTLKIQRTERGDSAVYLCASSADRAQGYTFGSGTRLTVV.

The V gene is TRBV24-1, the J gene TRBJ1-5, with D unresolved. This CDR3 is built from 12 residues. Germline CDR1 and CDR2: KGHDR and SFDVKD. V dropped 4 bases and J dropped 3 bases, with 3 bases sitting between them. CDR3 in amino acids: CATSETNQPQHF. For the CDR3, the DNA is TGTGCCACCAGTGAAACCAATCAGCCCCAGCATTTT.

The chain is built from TRBV27 and TRBJ2-3; D remains ambiguous. CDR1 MNHEY and CDR2 SMNVEV come from the germline V gene (reference sequence). The CDR3 runs to 13 residues. Trimming pared 6 bases from V and 1 base from J, leaving 8 bases between. The chain's CDR3 is CASRGTGTDTQYF. The CDR3 DNA reads TGTGCCAGCAGAGGAACCGGCACAGATACGCAGTATTTT.

This clonotype was detected many times. This chain uses TRBV7-2 with TRBJ2-2; D not certain. Germline V gene data show CDR1 as SGHTA and CDR2 as FQGNSA. The CDR3 runs to 14 residues. V was shortened by 5 bases and J by 10 bases, with 17 bases between the two germline ends. The CDR3 loop is CASSAQVTSEELFF. DNA for the CDR3: TGTGCCAGCAGCGCCCAAGTCACAAGTGAGGAGCTGTTTTTT.

This clonotype was detected ten times or more. This chain connects TRBV12-3 or TRBV12-4 to TRBJ1-1, with D maybe TRBD1 (5 bases). Trimming cost V 6 bases and J 1 base, with 15 bases left between them. CDR3 length equals 15 residues. For the CDR3, the DNA is TGTGCCAGCAGACTTTACCGGGACGGGAACACTGAAGCTTTCTTT. Its translation is CASRLYRDGNTEAFF.

This clonotype was detected a few times. The gene calls are TRBV7-6 and TRBJ2-7; a weak D match, TRBD2 (5 bases). Trimming removed 7 bases from V and 2 bases from J, with 18 bases in between. CDR1 and CDR2 from the germline V gene are SGHVS and FNYEAQ. CDR3 size: 15 residues. The CDR3 sequence is CASNPGINGAYEQYF. In nucleotides, the CDR3 is TGTGCCAGCAACCCGGGGATTAACGGGGCCTACGAGCAGTACTTC.

The genes are TRBV20-1 and TRBJ1-5; 8 nucleotides match TRBD1. Per germline, CDR1 DFQATT and CDR2 SNEGSKA (reference sequence). Trimming cost V 3 bases and J 7 bases; bases outside gene matches: 5. The CDR3 loop spans 13 amino acids. DNA of the CDR3: TGCAGTGCTAGTTTGGGGACAGGACAGCCCCAGCATTTT. Amino acids: CSASLGTGQPQHF.

This clonotype was counted between two and nine times. The CDR3 bases are TGTGCCAGCAGCCTTGGGGCTATGTACAAATTGGACAATGAGCAGTTCTTC. Translating it yields CASSLGAMYKLDNEQFF. The chain is built from TRBV7-8 and TRBJ2-1; the D gene is possibly TRBD1 (5 bases). V shed 5 bases and J shed 5 bases, with 22 bases lying between them. Germline V CDR1 and CDR2: SGHVS, FQNEAQ. The CDR3 spans 17 residues.

This sequence joins TRBV12-3 or TRBV12-4 and TRBJ2-1; a possible D gene is TRBD2 (5 bases). The CDR3 loop spans 16 amino acids. V lost 3 bases to trimming and J lost 7 bases, with 19 bases between them. The CDR3 DNA sequence: TGTGCCAGCAGTTTTGGTGGAAAAAACGGGAAAAATGAGCAGTTCTTC. Protein product: CASSFGGKNGKNEQFF.

The chain combines TRBV24-1 with TRBJ1-1, with TRBD1 identical over 7 bases. Germline trimming cut 3 bases from V and 4 bases from J; bases unmatched to any gene: 7. Looked up from germline, CDR1 is KGHDR and CDR2 is SFDVKD. The CDR3 length is 15 residues. The CDR3 loop reads CATSDTRQGGTEAFF. CDR3 coding DNA: TGTGCCACCAGTGATACCCGACAGGGCGGCACTGAAGCTTTCTTT.

The chain uses TRBV27 and TRBJ2-7, with D possibly TRBD1 on 5 matching bases. The CDR3 is 16 amino acids. Germline CDR1 MNHEY, CDR2 SMNVEV (reference sequence). The V end was cut by 8 bases, the J end by 0 bases, with 20 bases between. CDR3 amino acids: CASCRATGSFSYEQYF. CDR3 nucleotides: TGTGCCAGCTGTCGGGCAACAGGCAGCTTCTCCTACGAGCAGTACTTC.

This clonotype has ten or more counts. The rearrangement uses TRBV7-3 and TRBJ2-1; D unclear. Looked up from germline, CDR1 is SGHTA and CDR2 is FQGTGA. Trimming removed 2 bases at V and 4 bases at J, with 9 bases between. The CDR3 runs to 14 residues. The CDR3 sequence is CASSLDAKYNEQFF. In nucleotides, the CDR3 is TGTGCCAGCAGCTTAGACGCAAAATACAATGAGCAGTTCTTC.

This clonotype was seen a handful of times. The gene calls are TRBV6-8 and TRBJ1-1; D gene uncertain. The CDR3 totals 13 residues. Trimming cost V 8 bases and J 2 bases, with 12 bases left between them. Germline lookup yields CDR1 MNHGY and CDR2 SAAAGT. The CDR3 here is CASRAELNTEAFF. The CDR3 region has the DNA TGTGCCAGCCGGGCGGAGCTCAACACTGAAGCTTTCTTT.

This clonotype came up a few times. This chain connects TRBV15 to TRBJ2-1, with 8 bases fitting TRBD2. The CDR3 runs to 15 residues. Germline lookup yields CDR1 LNHNV and CDR2 YYDKDF (reference sequence). With V trimmed by 2 bases and J by 3 bases, 3 bases remained unmatched. Here the CDR3 reads CATSRREGRYNEQFF. In DNA form, the CDR3 reads TGTGCCACCAGCAGACGGGAGGGCCGCTACAATGAGCAGTTCTTC.

This clonotype has only a few counts. This chain connects TRBV12-3 or TRBV12-4 to TRBJ1-6; tentatively, D is TRBD1 (5 bases). The CDR3 consists of 13 residues. V lost 2 bases and J lost 9, with 8 bases in between. The CDR3 protein is CASSLQGGSPLHF. Here the CDR3 DNA reads TGTGCCAGCAGTTTACAGGGAGGTTCACCCCTCCACTTT.

The rearrangement uses TRBV7-2 and TRBJ2-1; D assignment may be TRBD1 or TRBD2 (5 bases each). CDR1 and CDR2 from the germline V gene are SGHTA and FQGNSA. Trimming left V 1 base short and J 3 bases short, with 16 bases between. The CDR3 extends over 17 amino acids. This CDR3 is CASSLVRGIRGYNEQFF. In nucleotides, the CDR3 is TGTGCCAGCAGCTTAGTTCGGGGCATAAGAGGCTACAATGAGCAGTTCTTC.

This clonotype was seen more than once but under ten times. The rearrangement joins TRBV12-3 or TRBV12-4 to TRBJ1-5, with 8 bases lining up with TRBD1. The CDR3 is 17 amino acids. V lost 5 bases to trimming and J lost 1 base; unmatched junction nucleotides: 10. This chain's CDR3 is CASSPRQGRSSNQPQHF. Written as DNA, the CDR3 is TGTGCCAGCAGTCCAAGACAGGGGAGATCGAGCAATCAGCCCCAGCATTTT.

The chain combines TRBV7-6 with TRBJ2-5, with D maybe TRBD1 (5 bases). Per the germline V gene, CDR1 is SGHVS and CDR2 is FNYEAQ. Trimming removed 5 bases from V and 1 base from J, with 14 bases in between. This CDR3 region has 15 residues. The CDR3 is CASSPFPRGQETQYF. As DNA, the CDR3 is TGTGCCAGCAGCCCTTTCCCAAGGGGCCAAGAGACCCAGTACTTC.

V is TRBV20-1 and J is TRBJ2-1, with D possibly TRBD1 on 5 matching bases. This CDR3 has 15 amino acids. V was shortened by 0 bases and J by 4 bases, with 13 bases between the two germline ends. Germline V gene lookup returns CDR1 DFQATT and CDR2 SNEGSKA (reference sequence). The CDR3 spells CSARDGVGDYNEQFF. Written as DNA, the CDR3 is TGCAGTGCTAGAGACGGAGTAGGGGATTACAATGAGCAGTTCTTC.